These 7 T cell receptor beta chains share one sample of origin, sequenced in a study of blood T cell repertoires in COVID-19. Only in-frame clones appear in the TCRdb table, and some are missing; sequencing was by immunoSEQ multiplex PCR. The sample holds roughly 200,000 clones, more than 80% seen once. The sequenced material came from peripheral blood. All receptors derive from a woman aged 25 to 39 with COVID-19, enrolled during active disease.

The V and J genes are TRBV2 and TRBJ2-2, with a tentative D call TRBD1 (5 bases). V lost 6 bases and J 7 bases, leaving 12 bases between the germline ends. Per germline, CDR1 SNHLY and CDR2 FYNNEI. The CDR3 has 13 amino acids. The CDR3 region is CASSVRVGGELFF. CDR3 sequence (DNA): TGTGCCAGCAGCGTCAGGGTAGGCGGGGAGCTGTTTTTT.

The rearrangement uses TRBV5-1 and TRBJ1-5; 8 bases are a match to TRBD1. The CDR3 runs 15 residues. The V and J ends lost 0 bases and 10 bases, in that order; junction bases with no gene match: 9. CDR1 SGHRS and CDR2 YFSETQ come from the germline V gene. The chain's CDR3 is CASSLDTGGGEPQHF. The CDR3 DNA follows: TGCGCCAGCAGCTTGGATACAGGGGGAGGTGAACCCCAGCATTTT.

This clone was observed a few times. The CDR3 region is CASSQPTGGAGSPLHF. CDR3 sequence (DNA): TGCGCCAGCAGCCAACCGACAGGGGGCGCAGGTTCACCCCTCCACTTT. The J gene is TRBJ1-6, the V gene TRBV4-1, with TRBD1 identical over 10 bases. Germline CDR1 is MGHRA and CDR2 is YSYEKL. CDR3 length: 16 amino acids. Trimming took 2 bases from V and 9 from J; bases not matched to a gene: 7.

The CDR3 DNA is TGTGCCAGCAGTTTAAGTCCGGGAATTGGGTATGGCTACACCTTC. Translating it yields CASSLSPGIGYGYTF. The V gene is TRBV28, the J gene TRBJ1-2; D is unresolved. Germline loops: CDR1 MDHEN, CDR2 SYDVKM. Trimming removed 2 bases from V and 5 bases from J, with 15 bases in between. The CDR3 is made up of 15 amino acids.

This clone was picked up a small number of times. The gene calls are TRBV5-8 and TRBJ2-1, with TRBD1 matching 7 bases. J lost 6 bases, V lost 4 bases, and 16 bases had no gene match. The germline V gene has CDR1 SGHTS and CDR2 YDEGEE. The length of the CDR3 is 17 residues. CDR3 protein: CASSVVTGSHRTNEQFF. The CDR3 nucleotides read TGTGCCAGCAGCGTGGTGACAGGGTCCCACAGAACCAATGAGCAGTTCTTC.

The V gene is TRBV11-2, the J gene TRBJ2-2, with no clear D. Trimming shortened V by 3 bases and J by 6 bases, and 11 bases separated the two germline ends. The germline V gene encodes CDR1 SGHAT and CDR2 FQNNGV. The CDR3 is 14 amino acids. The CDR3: CASSLSLKSGELFF. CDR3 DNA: TGTGCCAGCAGCTTGAGCCTCAAGTCCGGGGAGCTGTTTTTT.

This CDR3 reads CASSLGGLGTEAFF. CDR3 coding DNA: TGTGCCAGCAGCTTAGGGGGGCTGGGCACTGAAGCTTTCTTT. This chain connects TRBV7-8 to TRBJ1-1; tentative D call: TRBD1 (6 bases). V lost 1 base and J 4 bases, leaving 10 bases between the germline ends. The CDR3 is 14 amino acids. CDR1 SGHVS and CDR2 FQNEAQ come from the germline V gene. The whole variable domain, filled in from reference TRBV7-8 and TRBJ1-1, reads GAGVSQSPRYKVAKRGQDVALRCDPISGHVSLFWYQQALGQGPEFLTYFQNEAQLDKSGLPSDRFFAERPEGSVSTLKIQRTQQEDSAVYLCASSLGGLGTEAFFGQGTRLTVV.